This T cell receptor (beta chain) was obtained from a study of identical twins. This clonotype showed up many times. Antigen unknown. Each CDR3 protein gets one entry after TCRdb re-called the 5' RACE reads with MiXCR. The table lists 240,000 or so distinct CDR3 sequences, approximately 12% of them singletons. General study results and limits: Insertion counts were lower in abundant cord blood beta clonotypes, a trend that memory repertoires did not show. An excess of low generation probability was shown by twin-shared out-of-frame alpha sequences. Excess sharing by twins proved weaker in beta out-of-frame sequences.

This sample was also put to use in a study of yellow fever vaccine responses in identical twins.

The TCR originated in a woman aged 18-30 years in good health. The specimen sequenced was memory (CD45RO+) T cells sorted from blood.

The CDR3 sequence is CSAGQGQETQYF. The DNA for the CDR3 is TGCAGCGCCGGACAGGGTCAAGAGACCCAGTACTTC. The chain carries TRBV29-1 and TRBJ2-5; the match to TRBD1 covers 8 bases. V was pared by 7 bases and J by 2 bases, with 3 bases of the junction left unmatched. Looked up from germline, CDR1 is SQVTM and CDR2 is ANQGSEA. This CDR3 has 12 amino acids. The complete variable domain, with remaining parts taken from reference TRBV29-1 and TRBJ2-5, reads SAVISQKPSRDICQRGTSLTIQCQVDSQVTMMFWYRQQPGQSLTLIATANQGSEATYESGFVIDKFPISRPNLTFSTLTVSNMSPEDSSIYLCSAGQGQETQYFGPGTRLLVL.